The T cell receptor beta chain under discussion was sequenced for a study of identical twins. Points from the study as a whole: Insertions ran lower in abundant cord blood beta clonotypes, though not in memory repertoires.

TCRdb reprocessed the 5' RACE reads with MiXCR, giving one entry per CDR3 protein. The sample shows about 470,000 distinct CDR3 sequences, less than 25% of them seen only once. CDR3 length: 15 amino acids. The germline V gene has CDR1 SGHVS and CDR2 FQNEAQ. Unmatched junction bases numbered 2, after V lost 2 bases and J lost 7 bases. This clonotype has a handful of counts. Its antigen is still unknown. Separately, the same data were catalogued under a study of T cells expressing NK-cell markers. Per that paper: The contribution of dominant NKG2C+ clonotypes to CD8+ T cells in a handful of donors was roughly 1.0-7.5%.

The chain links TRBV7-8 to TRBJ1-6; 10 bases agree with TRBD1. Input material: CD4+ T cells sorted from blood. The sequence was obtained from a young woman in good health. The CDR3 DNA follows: TGTGCCAGCAGCTTAAGGGACAGGGGAAATTCACCCCTCCACTTT. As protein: CASSLRDRGNSPLHF.